This TCR beta chain was sequenced for a study of cytomegalovirus exposure and HLA in healthy donors. Study-wide findings and caveats: Across donors, most TCRs were seen rarely, yet some public ones were widespread.

This table comes from immunoSEQ multiplex PCR, and its TCRdb copy is limited to in-frame clones, with some not included. The data show around 130,000 clones, under 90% seen once. Trimming removed 5 bases at V and 6 bases at J, with 11 bases between. Germline V lookup: CDR1 PRHDT, CDR2 FYEKMQ (reference sequence). CDR3 length: 12 residues. As concerns this clone: Its antigen is unknown.

This receptor was identified in a woman aged 25-40 years in good health and CMV-seronegative. J is TRBJ2-7 and V is TRBV13; possibly TRBD2 for D (5 bases). Sequenced material: PBMCs. Here the CDR3 DNA reads TGTGCCAGCAGCCCAGTCCGGGGCGAGCAGTACTTC. It is translated as CASSPVRGEQYF.